This T cell receptor beta chain derives from a study of regulatory T cells in long-lasting Graves disease. For the study at large: Duration of antithyroid drug therapy among newly diagnosed Graves' patients was under 3 months.

CDR1 MGHRA and CDR2 YSYEKL come from the germline V gene. The CDR3 spans 14 residues. Trimming left V 3 bases short and J 3 bases short, with 12 bases between. This clonotype was recorded at least ten times. Time point described: newly diagnosed GD, antithyroid drugs for less than 3 months. The TCR library used RNA extracted from PBMCs. Investigators prepared the TCR beta libraries by applying iRepertoire HTBI primers and Arm-PCR of CDR3 regions. TCRdb re-called the multiplex PCR reads through MiXCR, storing one row per CDR3 protein. The top ten hold approximately 17% of the sample, which has more than 300,000 distinct CDR3 sequences, about 10% seen once. This sample also appeared in a second study, on T cells in Graves' hyperthyroidism and ophthalmopathy. As reported in that work: The patients, who ranged from 18 to 65 in age, presented with newly diagnosed hyperthyroidism lasting under 2 months. The HTBI set primed first-round TCR CDR3 RT-PCR. The model's output predicted ophthalmopathy at a median of approximately 6.5 months prior to onset.

Sequenced material: peripheral blood mononuclear cells (PBMCs), taken at new diagnosis, from a patient treated with antithyroid drugs. The chain uses TRBV4-1 and TRBJ2-7, with D perhaps matching TRBD2 (5 bases). The clonotype was recovered from a young woman with Graves disease. In nucleotides, the CDR3 is TGCGCCAGCAGCCAGCTGGGAGAGGGCTACGAGCAGTACTTC. Translating gives CASSQLGEGYEQYF.